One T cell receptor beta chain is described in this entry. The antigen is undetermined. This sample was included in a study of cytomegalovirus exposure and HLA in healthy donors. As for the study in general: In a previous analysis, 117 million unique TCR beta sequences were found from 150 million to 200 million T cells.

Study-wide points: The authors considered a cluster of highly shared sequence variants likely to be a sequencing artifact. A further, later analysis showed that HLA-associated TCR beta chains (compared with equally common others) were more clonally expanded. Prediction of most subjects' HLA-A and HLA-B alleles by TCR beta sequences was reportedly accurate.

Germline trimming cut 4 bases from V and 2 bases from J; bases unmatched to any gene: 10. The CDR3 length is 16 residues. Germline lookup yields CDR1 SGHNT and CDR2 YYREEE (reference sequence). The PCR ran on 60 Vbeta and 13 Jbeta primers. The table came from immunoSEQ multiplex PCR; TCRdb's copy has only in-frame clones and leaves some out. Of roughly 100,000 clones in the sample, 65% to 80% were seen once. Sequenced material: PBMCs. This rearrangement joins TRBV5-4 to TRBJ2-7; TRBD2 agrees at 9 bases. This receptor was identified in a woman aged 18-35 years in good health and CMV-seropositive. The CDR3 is CASSHTSGRSAYEQYF. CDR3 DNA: TGTGCCAGCAGCCACACAAGCGGGAGGTCCGCCTACGAGCAGTACTTC.